This T cell receptor beta chain was obtained from a study of cytomegalovirus exposure and HLA in healthy donors. The PCR made use of 60 Vbeta and 13 Jbeta primers. Profiling relied on immunoSEQ multiplex PCR, and the TCRdb table lists in-frame clones only, not all of them. This table holds roughly 120,000 clones, about 86% found once. Input material: PBMCs. The sequence was collected from a woman in her twenties or thirties in good health and CMV-seronegative.

CDR3 coding DNA: TGTGCCAGCAGTAGAAAGGACACTTACTACAATGAGCAGTTCTTC. Translated, it gives CASSRKDTYYNEQFF. This chain connects TRBV6-1 to TRBJ2-1; D is perhaps TRBD1 (5 bases). The CDR3 covers 15 residues. V gave up 5 bases and J gave up 3 bases, with 14 bases separating them. CDR1 is MNHNS, CDR2 SASEGT, per germline.